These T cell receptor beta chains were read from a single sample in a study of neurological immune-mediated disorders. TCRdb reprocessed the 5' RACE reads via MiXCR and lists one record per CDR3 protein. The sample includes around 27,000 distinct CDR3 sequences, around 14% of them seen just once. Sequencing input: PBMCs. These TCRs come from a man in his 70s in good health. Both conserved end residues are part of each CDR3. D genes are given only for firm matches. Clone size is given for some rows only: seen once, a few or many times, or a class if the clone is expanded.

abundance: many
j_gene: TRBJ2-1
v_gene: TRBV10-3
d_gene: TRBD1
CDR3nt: TGTGCCATCAGTCCTGACTCGGGACAGGGAGGCAATGAGCAGTTCTTC
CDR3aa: CAISPDSGQGGNEQFF

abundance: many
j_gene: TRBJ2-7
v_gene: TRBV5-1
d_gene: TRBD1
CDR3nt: TGCGCCAGCAGCCGCGGACAGGATTCCTACGAGCAGTACTTC
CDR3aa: CASSRGQDSYEQYF

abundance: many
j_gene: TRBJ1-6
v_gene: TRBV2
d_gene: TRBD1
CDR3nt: TGTGCCAGCAATTTAGACAGGGGACGTTCACCCCTCCACTTT
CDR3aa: CASNLDRGRSPLHF

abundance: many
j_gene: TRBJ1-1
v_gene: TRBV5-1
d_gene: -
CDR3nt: TGCGCCAGCAGCTTGGGGACGGGGTCCGGGAACACTGAAGCTTTCTTT
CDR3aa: CASSLGTGSGNTEAFF

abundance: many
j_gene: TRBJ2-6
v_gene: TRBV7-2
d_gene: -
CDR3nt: TGTGCCAGCAGCTTAGCCCAGCCCGGGGCCAACGTCCTGACTTTC
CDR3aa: CASSLAQPGANVLTF

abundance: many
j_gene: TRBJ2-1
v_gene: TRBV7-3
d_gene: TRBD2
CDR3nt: TGTGCCAGCAGCGCAACTAGCGGGGGGGCCAATGAGCAGTTCTTC
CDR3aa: CASSATSGGANEQFF

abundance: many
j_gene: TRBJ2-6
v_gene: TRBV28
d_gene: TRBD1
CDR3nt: TGTGCCAGCAGTTTTAGGGGACAGAGCTCTGGGGCCAACGTCCTGACTTTC
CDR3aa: CASSFRGQSSGANVLTF

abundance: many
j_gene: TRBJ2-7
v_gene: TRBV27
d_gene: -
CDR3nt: TGTGCCAGCAGTCTCTACTCACCCAGGGGCTCCTACGAGCAGTACTTC
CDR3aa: CASSLYSPRGSYEQYF

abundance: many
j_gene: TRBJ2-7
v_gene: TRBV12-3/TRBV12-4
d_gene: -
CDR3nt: TGTGCCAGCAGCTACCTCTACGAGCAGTACTTC
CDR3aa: CASSYLYEQYF

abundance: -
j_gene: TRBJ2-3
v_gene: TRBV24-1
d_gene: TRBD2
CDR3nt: TGTGCCACCAGCGATTTTCTAGCGGAGAGCACAGATACGCAGTATTTT
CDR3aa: CATSDFLAESTDTQYF

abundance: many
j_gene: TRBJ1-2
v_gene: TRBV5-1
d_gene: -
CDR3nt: TGCGCCAGCAGCTTTGGGGCAGGGGATGGCTACACCTTC
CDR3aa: CASSFGAGDGYTF

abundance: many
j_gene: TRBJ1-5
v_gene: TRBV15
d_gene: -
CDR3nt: TGTGCCACCAGCAGAGTATGGGACACCGGGAGCAATCAGCCCCAGCATTTT
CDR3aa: CATSRVWDTGSNQPQHF

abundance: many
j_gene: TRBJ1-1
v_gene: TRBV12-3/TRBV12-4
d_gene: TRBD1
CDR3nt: TGTGCCAGCAGTGGGGGACAGGGAGCGGGCACTGAAGCTTTCTTT
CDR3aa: CASSGGQGAGTEAFF

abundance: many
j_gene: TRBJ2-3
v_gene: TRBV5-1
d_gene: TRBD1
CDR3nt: TGCGCCAGCAGCTCGTACAGGGGGACAGATACGCAGTATTTT
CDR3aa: CASSSYRGTDTQYF

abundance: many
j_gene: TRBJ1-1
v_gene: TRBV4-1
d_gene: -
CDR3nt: TGCGCCAGCAGAAGCAGGGTTTTTAGCACTGAAGCTTTCTTT
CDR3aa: CASRSRVFSTEAFF

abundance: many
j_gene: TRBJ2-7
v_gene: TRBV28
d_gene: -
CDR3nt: TGTGCCAGCAGTTTTACGCGTTGGGTCCACGAGCAGTACTTC
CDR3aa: CASSFTRWVHEQYF

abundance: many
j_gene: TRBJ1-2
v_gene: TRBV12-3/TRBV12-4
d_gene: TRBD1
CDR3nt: TGTGCCAGCAGTGAGGGACAGGCAAACTATGGCTACACCTTC
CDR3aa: CASSEGQANYGYTF

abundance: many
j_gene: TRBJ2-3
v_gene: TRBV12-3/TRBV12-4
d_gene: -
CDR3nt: TGTGCCAGCAGTTGGCAGGGTCAGGGGACAGATACGCAGTATTTT
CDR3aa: CASSWQGQGTDTQYF